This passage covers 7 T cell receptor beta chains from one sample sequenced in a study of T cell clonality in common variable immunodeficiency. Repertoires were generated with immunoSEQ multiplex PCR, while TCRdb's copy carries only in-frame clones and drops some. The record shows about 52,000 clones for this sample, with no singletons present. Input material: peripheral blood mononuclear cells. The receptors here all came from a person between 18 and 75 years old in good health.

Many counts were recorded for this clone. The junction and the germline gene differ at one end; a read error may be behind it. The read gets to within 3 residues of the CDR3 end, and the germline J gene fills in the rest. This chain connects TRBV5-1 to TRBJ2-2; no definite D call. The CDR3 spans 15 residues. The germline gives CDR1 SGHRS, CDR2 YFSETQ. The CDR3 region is CASRALVADTGELFF. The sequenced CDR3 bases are TGCGCCAGCCGCGCCTTGGTCGCCGACACGGGGGAG.

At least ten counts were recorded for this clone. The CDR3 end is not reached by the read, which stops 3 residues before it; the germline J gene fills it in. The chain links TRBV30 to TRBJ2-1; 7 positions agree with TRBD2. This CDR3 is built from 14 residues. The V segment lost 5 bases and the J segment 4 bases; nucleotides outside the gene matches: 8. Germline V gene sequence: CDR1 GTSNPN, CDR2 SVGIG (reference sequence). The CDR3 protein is CAWELGREYNEQFF. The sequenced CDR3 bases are TGTGCCTGGGAGCTTGGGCGGGAGTACAATGAG.

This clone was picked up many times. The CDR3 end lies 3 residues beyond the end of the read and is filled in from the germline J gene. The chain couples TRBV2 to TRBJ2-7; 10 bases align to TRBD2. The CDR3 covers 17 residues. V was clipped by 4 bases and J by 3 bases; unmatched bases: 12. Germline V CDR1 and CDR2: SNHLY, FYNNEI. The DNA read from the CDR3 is TGTGCCAGCAGTGGGCCTAGCGGGGGAATCAGTTTCTACGAG. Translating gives CASSGPSGGISFYE. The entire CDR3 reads CASSGPSGGISFYEQYF.

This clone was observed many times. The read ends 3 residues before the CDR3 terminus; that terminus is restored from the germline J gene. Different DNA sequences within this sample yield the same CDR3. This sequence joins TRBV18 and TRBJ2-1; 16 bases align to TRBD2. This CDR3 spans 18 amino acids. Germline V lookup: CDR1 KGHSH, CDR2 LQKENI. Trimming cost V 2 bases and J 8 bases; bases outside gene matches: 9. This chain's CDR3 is CASSPASTGTSGGDEQFF. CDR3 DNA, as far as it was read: TGTGCCAGCTCACCAGCTAGTACCGGGACTAGCGGGGGGGATGAG.

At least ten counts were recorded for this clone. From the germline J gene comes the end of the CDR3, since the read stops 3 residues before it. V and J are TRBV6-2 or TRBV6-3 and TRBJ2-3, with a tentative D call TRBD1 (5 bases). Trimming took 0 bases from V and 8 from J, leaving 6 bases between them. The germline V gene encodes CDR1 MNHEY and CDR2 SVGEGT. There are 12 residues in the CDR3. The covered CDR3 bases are TGTGCCAGCAGTTACTCAAGGGGTACG. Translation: CASSYSRGT. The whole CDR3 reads CASSYSRGTQYF.

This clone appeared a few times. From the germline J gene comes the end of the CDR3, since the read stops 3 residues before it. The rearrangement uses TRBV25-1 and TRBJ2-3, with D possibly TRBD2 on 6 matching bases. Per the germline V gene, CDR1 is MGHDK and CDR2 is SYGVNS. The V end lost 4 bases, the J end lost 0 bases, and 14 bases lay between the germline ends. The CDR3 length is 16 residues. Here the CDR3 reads CASSADYFHSTDTQYF. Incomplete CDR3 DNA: TGTGCCAGCAGTGCGGACTATTTCCATAGCACAGATACG.

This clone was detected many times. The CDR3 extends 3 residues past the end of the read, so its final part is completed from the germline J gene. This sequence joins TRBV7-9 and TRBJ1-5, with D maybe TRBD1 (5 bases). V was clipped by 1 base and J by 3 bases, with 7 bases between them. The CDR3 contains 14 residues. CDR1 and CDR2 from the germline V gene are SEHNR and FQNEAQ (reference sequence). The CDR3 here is CASSLGGPNQPQHF. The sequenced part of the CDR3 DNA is TGTGCCAGCAGCTTAGGGGGCCCCAATCAGCCC.